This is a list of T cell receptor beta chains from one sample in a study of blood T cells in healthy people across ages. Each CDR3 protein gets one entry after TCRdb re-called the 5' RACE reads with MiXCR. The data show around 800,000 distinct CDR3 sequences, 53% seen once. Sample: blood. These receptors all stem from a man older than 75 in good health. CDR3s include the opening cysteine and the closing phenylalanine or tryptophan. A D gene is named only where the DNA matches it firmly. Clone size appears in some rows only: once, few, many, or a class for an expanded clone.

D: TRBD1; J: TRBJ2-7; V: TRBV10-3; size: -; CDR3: CAISDGTGSYEQYF; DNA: TGTGCCATCAGTGACGGGACAGGCTCCTACGAGCAGTACTTC
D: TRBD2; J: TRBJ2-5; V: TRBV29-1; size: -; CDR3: CSVEGGRSNEQYF; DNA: TGCAGCGTTGAGGGAGGGAGAAGCAATGAGCAGTACTTC
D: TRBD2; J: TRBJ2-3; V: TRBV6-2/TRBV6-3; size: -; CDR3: CASTEGRAADTQYF; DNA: TGTGCCAGCACCGAGGGGAGGGCCGCAGATACGCAGTATTTT
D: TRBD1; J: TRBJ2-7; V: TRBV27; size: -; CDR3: CASSDRQGSFYEQYF; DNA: TGTGCCAGCAGTGATCGACAGGGAAGTTTCTACGAGCAGTACTTC
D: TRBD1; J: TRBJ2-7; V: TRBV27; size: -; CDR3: CASSPFGTGAYEQYF; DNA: TGTGCCAGCAGTCCCTTTGGGACAGGGGCCTACGAGCAGTACTTC
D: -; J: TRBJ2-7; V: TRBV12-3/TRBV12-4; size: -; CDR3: CASSLSAGSYEQYF; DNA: TGTGCCAGCAGTTTAAGTGCGGGAAGCTACGAGCAGTACTTC
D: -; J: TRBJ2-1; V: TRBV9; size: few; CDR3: CASSVGGAGVGDNEQFF; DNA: TGTGCCAGCAGCGTAGGAGGGGCGGGCGTTGGGGACAATGAGCAGTTCTTC
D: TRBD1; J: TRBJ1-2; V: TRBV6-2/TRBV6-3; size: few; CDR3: CASAQGVIGYTF; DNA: TGTGCCAGCGCACAGGGGGTGATTGGCTACACCTTC
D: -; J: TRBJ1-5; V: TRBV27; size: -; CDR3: CASSPGPVSNQPQHF; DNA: TGTGCCAGCAGTCCCGGTCCAGTAAGCAATCAGCCCCAGCATTTT
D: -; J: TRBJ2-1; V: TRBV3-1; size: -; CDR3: CASSRIAHEQFF; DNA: TGTGCCAGCAGTCGGATAGCGCATGAGCAGTTCTTC
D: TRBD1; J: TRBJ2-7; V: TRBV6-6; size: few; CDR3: CASTRTGVGYEQYF; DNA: TGTGCCAGCACCCGGACAGGGGTCGGCTACGAGCAGTACTTC
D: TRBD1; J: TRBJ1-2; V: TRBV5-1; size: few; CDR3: CASSLATGESFDGYTF; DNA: TGCGCCAGCAGCTTGGCGACAGGGGAATCCTTCGACGGCTACACCTTC
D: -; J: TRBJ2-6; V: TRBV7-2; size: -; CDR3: CASSLDRISGANVLTF; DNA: TGTGCCAGCAGCTTAGACCGGATCTCTGGGGCCAACGTCCTGACTTTC
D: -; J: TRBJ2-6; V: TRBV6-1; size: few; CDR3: CASSGNRVGANVLTF; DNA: TGTGCCAGCAGTGGGAACAGGGTGGGGGCCAACGTCCTGACTTTC
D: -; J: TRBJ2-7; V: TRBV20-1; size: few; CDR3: CSARVTGAPYEQYF; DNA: TGCAGTGCTAGAGTGACGGGAGCCCCCTACGAGCAGTACTTC
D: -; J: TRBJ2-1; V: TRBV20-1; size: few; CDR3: CSASRDSLPYNEQFF; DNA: TGCAGTGCAAGCCGGGACTCCCTGCCTTACAATGAGCAGTTCTTC
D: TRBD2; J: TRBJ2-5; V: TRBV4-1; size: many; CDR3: CASSQAPSGLAGYQETQYF; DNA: TGCGCCAGCAGCCAAGCACCCTCGGGACTAGCGGGGTACCAAGAGACCCAGTACTTC
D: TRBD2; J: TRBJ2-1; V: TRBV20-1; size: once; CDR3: CSWTSGTLSYNEQFF; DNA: TGCAGTTGGACTAGCGGGACACTCTCCTACAATGAGCAGTTCTTC
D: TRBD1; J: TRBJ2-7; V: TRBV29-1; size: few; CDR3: CSVEGDRVSYEQYF; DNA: TGCAGCGTTGAGGGGGACAGGGTCTCCTACGAGCAGTACTTC
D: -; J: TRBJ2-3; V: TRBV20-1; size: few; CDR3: CSARIPDTQYF; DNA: TGCAGTGCTAGGATCCCGGATACGCAGTATTTT
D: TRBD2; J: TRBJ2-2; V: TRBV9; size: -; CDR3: CASSVIPASGRTNTGELFF; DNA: TGTGCCAGCAGCGTTATACCGGCTAGCGGGAGGACGAACACCGGGGAGCTGTTTTTT
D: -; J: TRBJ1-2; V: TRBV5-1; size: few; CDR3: CASSNTNMEANYGYTF; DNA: TGCGCCAGCAGCAATACTAACATGGAAGCTAACTATGGCTACACCTTC
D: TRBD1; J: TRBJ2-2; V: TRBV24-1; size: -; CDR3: CATSRQGKTGELFF; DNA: TGTGCCACCTCTAGACAGGGGAAAACCGGGGAGCTGTTTTTT
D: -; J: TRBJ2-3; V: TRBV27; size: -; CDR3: CASSLAGRRHRYAYF; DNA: TGTGCCAGCAGTTTAGCGGGAAGACGGCACAGATACGCGTATTTT
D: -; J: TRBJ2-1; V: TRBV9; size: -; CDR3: CASSVGNGVFFDEQFF; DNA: TGTGCCAGCAGCGTGGGTAATGGGGTGTTCTTCGATGAGCAGTTCTTC
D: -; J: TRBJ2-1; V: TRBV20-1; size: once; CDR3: CSARKFGLTYNEQFF; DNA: TGCAGTGCTAGAAAGTTCGGCTTGACCTACAATGAGCAGTTCTTC